Detailed here is one T cell receptor beta chain. The clone's antigen remains unknown. Base qualities were left out, and no much larger clone turns up one base away. This entry is derived from a study of blood T cell repertoires in COVID-19 (dated by TCRdb to about 2020). At the level of the whole study: Collaborator samples came from the United States, Italy and Spain and covered acute and convalescent phases of COVID-19. The dataset comprised deeply sampled blood TCRbeta repertoires from subjects exposed to, actively infected with, or recovered from COVID-19. A de-identified subject ID, COVID-19 status, age in years and sex were almost always included in the sample metadata. The prospective study material was composed of cDNA or gDNA derived from T cells, B-cell-depleted T cells, or PBMCs. Samples were obtained from the ongoing ImmuneRACE study (first 160 participants) and from about 1,300 subjects provided by 6 global collaborators. The repertoires were released in a freely available public database intended as a resource for research on the immune response to SARS-CoV-2. HLA class I and class II types, where available, came from metadata supplied by the sample provider rather than from assay-based typing.

TCRbeta CDR3 regions were amplified from genomic DNA by means of the immunoSEQ Assay, a bias-controlled multiplex PCR. In the paper's pipeline: The number of nucleated cells in each sample was estimated by amplification of reference gene primers within the assay. To quantify the absolute abundance of each unique TCRbeta CDR3 rearrangement, sequence reads were collapsed and filtered. Productive Simpson clonality was computed per sample as the square root of Simpson's diversity index over productive rearrangements. This is the immuneACCESS table as TCRdb keeps it, with only in-frame sequences that have V and J called. A part of the clones is gone; compared with another copy, unresolved V genes explain less than half, and the rest is unexplained. V and J calls and clone size are given by that table; D and trimming were obtained from the DNA. The sample has 220,000 or so clones on record, roughly 80% of them singletons. The ten largest clones add up to 2.3% of the sample.

What the study reported, not specific to this receptor: The amount of clinical and demographic metadata varied by source and participant and was provided uncurated.

Collaborating institutions collected whole blood in K2EDTA tubes following their own protocols. Collaborator samples were shipped for TCRbeta analysis as frozen whole blood, isolated PBMCs, or DNA extracted from either sample type. Spanning cysteine to phenylalanine, the CDR3 consists of 13 amino acids. The DNA shown is the 39-base CDR3, in frame from base 1. Sequences MNHEY (CDR1) and SVGAGI (CDR2) are obtained from the germline V gene. V loses 8 bases of germline sequence and J loses 8 bases, and the interval between the two ends is 18 bases. Recombination connected TRBV6-5 to TRBJ1-2, and perhaps TRBD1 as D gene, on 5 matching bases. This receptor was taken from a woman aged 55-69 years with acute or convalescent COVID-19. What was sequenced was peripheral blood. The nucleotide sequence reads as follows: TGTGCCAGCGAGGACAAGGGATTGGTGGGCTACACCTTC. Its amino acids are CASEDKGLVGYTF.